Here is one TCR beta chain with its context. This clone's antigen is unknown. Base qualities were left out, and no much larger clone turns up one base away. To sequence the TCRbeta CDR3 region, genomic DNA was isolated from the sorted cells. The immunoSEQ Assay was used to sequence the TCRbeta CDR3 regions. As stored in TCRdb, this immuneACCESS dataset retains in-frame rearrangements with V and J assigned. A fraction of the clones does not appear; measured against another copy, unresolved V genes explain less than half of the discrepancy, and the remainder lacks a known reason. The sample yields approximately 23,000 clones; over 60% were counted once. The ten largest clones represent more than 15% of the sample. This entry belongs to a study of OX40 agonist ivuxolimab in advanced cancers. About the study as a whole: The costimulatory receptor OX40 (CD134) was targeted by ivuxolimab, a fully human IgG2 agonistic monoclonal antibody. Patients were allowed to have had prior anti-PD-1, anti-PD-L1 or anti-CTLA-4 therapy, and more than 35% of the dose-escalation patients had been treated with checkpoint inhibitors. Intravenous ivuxolimab was administered to patients every 2 weeks at six dose levels: 0.01, 0.1, 0.3, 1.5, 3 and 10 mg/kg. The dose-escalation cohort was around 83% male with a mean age of 60 years, ranging from roughly 20 to 80. The paper describes the monotherapy dose-escalation part (N of about 50 patients) of the phase I trial of ivuxolimab. Partial responses occurred in three dose-escalation patients, of whom one had hepatocellular carcinoma and two had cutaneous melanoma. Of the 50 to 55 patients in dose escalation, about 20 had hepatocellular carcinoma, about 15 had melanoma, 9 had renal cell carcinoma and 9 had head and neck cancer. Peripheral TCRbeta sequencing was intended to test whether TCR sequence diversity was altered and clonal T-cell expansion was caused by ivuxolimab. Study-wide findings and limitations: At doses from 0.1 to 3.0 mg/kg, clonal expansion was seen in both CD4+ and CD8+ blood T cells between baseline and week 6. Low levels of normalized T-cell clonal expansion were also shown by some nonresponding patients. After ivuxolimab, more expanded clones were found on average in CD8+ T cells than in CD4+ T cells. Antigen specificity was not determined for the clonally expanded peripheral T cells. In the 0.1-3.0 mg/kg groups, partial responders had among the lowest normalized peripheral clonal expansion, particularly in CD8+ T cells.

The trial excluded patients who had a history of autoimmune disease or who were on systemic immunosuppression. In every dose cohort, peripheral blood was drawn for TCR sequencing at baseline, cycle 4 day 1, and cycle 7 day 1. Samples came from an open-label, multicenter, first-in-human phase I dose-escalation trial of ivuxolimab. Adults with locally advanced or metastatic head and neck squamous cell, hepatocellular, melanoma or renal cell carcinoma were enrolled in the trial. CD4+ and CD8+ T cells were sorted separately from peripheral blood before TCR sequencing. From V the trimming removes 0 bases and from J it removes 0 bases, while the gene matches leave 9 bases of the junction unaccounted for. Taken from the germline V gene, the CDR1 and CDR2 loops are SGHAT and FQNNGV. The CDR3 numbers 18 residues from cysteine through phenylalanine. Only CDR3 DNA is held: 54 bases, read in frame from base 1.

The chain employs TRBV11-2 and TRBJ1-1; 8 central nucleotides agree with TRBD1. The receptor was isolated from an adult with an advanced solid tumor such as melanoma, head and neck, liver or kidney cancer. The specimen was CD4+ or CD8+ T cells sorted from blood, collected in a trial of the OX40 agonist ivuxolimab. The sequenced DNA: TGTGCCAGCAGCTTAGATGGGGAAACAGGGGGATTGAACACTGAAGCTTTCTTT. It translates to CASSLDGETGGLNTEAFF.